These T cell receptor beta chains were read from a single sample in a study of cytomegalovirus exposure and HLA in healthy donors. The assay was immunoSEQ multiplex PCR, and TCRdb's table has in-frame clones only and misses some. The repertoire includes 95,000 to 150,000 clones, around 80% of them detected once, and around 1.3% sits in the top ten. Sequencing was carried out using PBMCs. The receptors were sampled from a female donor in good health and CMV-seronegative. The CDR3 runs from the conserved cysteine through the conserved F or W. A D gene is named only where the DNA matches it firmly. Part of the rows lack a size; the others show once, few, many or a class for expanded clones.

CDR3: CASSEDRGRPDEAFF
DNA: TGTGCCAGCAGTGAGGACAGGGGGCGGCCGGATGAAGCTTTCTTT
V: TRBV2
D: TRBD1
J: TRBJ1-1
size: .

CDR3: CASSFRLAEYNEQFF
DNA: TGTGCCAGCAGCTTCCGACTAGCGGAGTACAATGAGCAGTTCTTC
V: TRBV5-5
D: TRBD2
J: TRBJ2-1
size: .

CDR3: CASSGPGLAGETQYF
DNA: TGTGCCAGTAGTGGTCCGGGACTAGCGGGGGAGACCCAGTACTTC
V: TRBV19
D: TRBD2
J: TRBJ2-5
size: .

CDR3: CASSQDRGQYETQYF
DNA: TGCGCCAGCAGCCAAGATCGGGGACAGTACGAGACCCAGTACTTC
V: TRBV4-1
D: TRBD1
J: TRBJ2-5
size: few

CDR3: CASSQSYRGMVGYEQYF
DNA: TGTGCCAGCAGCCAATCCTACAGGGGGATGGTAGGTTACGAGCAGTACTTC
V: TRBV4-2
D: TRBD1
J: TRBJ2-7
size: few

CDR3: CAISEEQGARSPLHF
DNA: TGTGCCATCAGTGAGGAACAGGGGGCACGTTCACCCCTCCACTTT
V: TRBV10-3
D: TRBD1
J: TRBJ1-6
size: .

CDR3: CASSLNSFTGELFF
DNA: TGTGCCAGCAGTTTAAATAGCTTCACCGGGGAGCTGTTTTTT
V: TRBV28
D: .
J: TRBJ2-2
size: .

CDR3: CASSPRRGDEQFF
DNA: TGTGCCAGCAGTCCAAGGCGGGGAGATGAGCAGTTCTTC
V: TRBV11-1
D: .
J: TRBJ2-1
size: .

CDR3: CASSPTSGSYEQYF
DNA: TGTGCCAGCAGTCCTACTAGCGGCTCCTACGAGCAGTACTTC
V: TRBV6-1
D: TRBD2
J: TRBJ2-7
size: .

CDR3: CASSPLGTSGIYNEQFF
DNA: TGTGCCAGCAGCCCCCTCGGGACTAGCGGGATCTACAATGAGCAGTTCTTC
V: TRBV5-6
D: TRBD2
J: TRBJ2-1
size: .

CDR3: CAWSSSFYEQYF
DNA: TGTGCCTGGAGTAGTAGTTTCTACGAGCAGTACTTC
V: TRBV30
D: .
J: TRBJ2-7
size: .

CDR3: CASSQVGGCMGSYEQYF
DNA: TGTGCCAGCAGCCAAGTAGGGGGATGCATGGGCTCCTACGAGCAGTACTTC
V: TRBV14
D: .
J: TRBJ2-7
size: few

CDR3: CAISGADRDNEQFF
DNA: TGTGCCATCAGTGGGGCGGACAGGGATAATGAGCAGTTCTTC
V: TRBV10-3
D: TRBD1
J: TRBJ2-1
size: .

CDR3: CASSLGAGSGVQYF
DNA: TGTGCCAGCAGCTTAGGAGCGGGTTCAGGAGTGCAGTACTTC
V: TRBV7-2
D: .
J: TRBJ2-7
size: few

CDR3: CASNRGTEAFF
DNA: TGTGCCAGCAACCGGGGGACTGAAGCTTTCTTT
V: TRBV11-3
D: .
J: TRBJ1-1
size: .

CDR3: CASRTGARQPQHF
DNA: TGTGCCAGCAGGACAGGTGCGAGGCAGCCCCAGCATTTT
V: TRBV28
D: .
J: TRBJ1-5
size: .

CDR3: CASSYRVAVKEQFF
DNA: TGTGCCAGCAGTTATCGTGTGGCGGTAAAAGAGCAGTTCTTC
V: TRBV6-5
D: .
J: TRBJ2-1
size: once

CDR3: CASSLVGAPGAFF
DNA: TGTGCCAGCAGCTTAGTGGGGGCCCCGGGAGCTTTCTTT
V: TRBV11-2
D: .
J: TRBJ1-1
size: .

CDR3: CASTSESSYNSPLHF
DNA: TGTGCCAGTACCTCCGAGAGCTCCTATAATTCACCCCTCCACTTT
V: TRBV19
D: .
J: TRBJ1-6
size: .

CDR3: CASSYFSDTSQYF
DNA: TGTGCCAGCAGTTACTTTTCGGACACTTCACAGTACTTC
V: TRBV6-5
D: .
J: TRBJ2-7
size: .

CDR3: CASSLPPGRGYTF
DNA: TGTGCCAGCAGCTTACCCCCAGGGAGGGGCTACACCTTC
V: TRBV7-2
D: .
J: TRBJ1-2
size: .

CDR3: CASSLTRSGRANEQFF
DNA: TGTGCCAGCAGCTTAACTCGGTCGGGCAGGGCCAATGAGCAGTTCTTC
V: TRBV7-3
D: .
J: TRBJ2-1
size: .

CDR3: CASNQAVGGQETQYF
DNA: TGTGCCAGCAACCAGGCCGTTGGAGGGCAAGAGACCCAGTACTTC
V: TRBV5-4
D: .
J: TRBJ2-5
size: .

CDR3: CASSLRPDRFSGNTIYF
DNA: TGTGCCAGCAGCCTAAGACCGGACAGATTCTCTGGAAACACCATATATTTT
V: TRBV7-9
D: .
J: TRBJ1-3
size: once

CDR3: CASSLAPQGAGQPQHF
DNA: TGTGCCAGCAGTCTGGCCCCGCAGGGGGCCGGTCAGCCCCAGCATTTT
V: TRBV6-6
D: TRBD1
J: TRBJ1-5
size: .

CDR3: CSSTILAGGARGAGELFF
DNA: TGTTCCAGCACCATACTAGCGGGGGGCGCGCGGGGCGCCGGGGAGCTGTTTTTT
V: TRBV7-9
D: TRBD2
J: TRBJ2-2
size: once

CDR3: CASSSGLAGVPYNEQFF
DNA: TGTGCCAGCAGCTCAGGACTAGCGGGAGTGCCCTACAATGAGCAGTTCTTC
V: TRBV5-5
D: TRBD2
J: TRBJ2-1
size: .

CDR3: CASSLPRPGAEAFF
DNA: TGTGCCAGCAGCTTACCGAGGCCCGGGGCTGAAGCTTTCTTT
V: TRBV11-2
D: .
J: TRBJ1-1
size: .

CDR3: CASSLTYPAGAAEAFF
DNA: TGTGCCAGCAGCTTAACCTACCCAGCAGGGGCGGCTGAAGCTTTCTTT
V: TRBV7-9
D: .
J: TRBJ1-1
size: few

CDR3: CASSERRLAGGPRETQYF
DNA: TGTGCCAGCAGTGAAAGGCGGCTAGCGGGAGGGCCGCGAGAGACCCAGTACTTC
V: TRBV6-1
D: TRBD2
J: TRBJ2-5
size: few

CDR3: CASSARDTKSYEQYF
DNA: TGTGCCAGCAGCGCTCGCGATACCAAATCCTACGAGCAGTACTTC
V: TRBV25-1
D: .
J: TRBJ2-7
size: .

CDR3: CASSIVGQGGFHEQYF
DNA: TGTGCCAGTAGTATAGTAGGACAGGGTGGATTCCACGAGCAGTACTTC
V: TRBV19
D: TRBD1
J: TRBJ2-7
size: few

CDR3: CASSASGQGHYGYTF
DNA: TGTGCCAGCAGCGCCTCGGGACAGGGCCACTATGGCTACACCTTC
V: TRBV9
D: TRBD1
J: TRBJ1-2
size: .

CDR3: CASSPSPGQGSPLHF
DNA: TGTGCCAGCTCACCTAGCCCGGGACAGGGTTCACCCCTCCACTTT
V: TRBV18
D: TRBD1
J: TRBJ1-6
size: .

CDR3: CASSSGGWGTQYF
DNA: TGTGCCAGCAGCTCAGGGGGCTGGGGTACGCAGTATTTT
V: TRBV7-3
D: TRBD1
J: TRBJ2-3
size: .

CDR3: CASSRLEYEQFF
DNA: TGTGCCAGCAGCCGACTAGAGTATGAGCAGTTCTTC
V: TRBV7-8
D: .
J: TRBJ2-1
size: .

CDR3: CASSLDGQGYEQYF
DNA: TGCGCCAGCAGCTTGGATGGACAGGGCTACGAGCAGTACTTC
V: TRBV5-1
D: TRBD1
J: TRBJ2-7
size: .

CDR3: CASSYKGRWTEAFF
DNA: TGTGCCAGCAGTTACAAGGGGCGTTGGACTGAAGCTTTCTTT
V: TRBV6-6
D: .
J: TRBJ1-1
size: .

CDR3: CASSINSQYNQPQHF
DNA: TGTGCCAGTAGTATTAACAGTCAGTACAATCAGCCCCAGCATTTT
V: TRBV19
D: .
J: TRBJ1-5
size: .

CDR3: CASSLGTGPYEQYF
DNA: TGTGCCAGCAGCCTCGGGACAGGGCCATACGAGCAGTACTTC
V: TRBV28
D: TRBD1
J: TRBJ2-7
size: .

CDR3: CASSWDRDRGLKTQYF
DNA: TGTGCCAGCAGCTGGGACCGGGACAGGGGGCTAAAGACCCAGTACTTC
V: TRBV7-8
D: TRBD1
J: TRBJ2-5
size: .

CDR3: CASKERSYGYTF
DNA: TGTGCCAGCAAGGAGAGGAGCTATGGCTACACCTTC
V: TRBV28
D: .
J: TRBJ1-2
size: .

CDR3: CASSLLRLSSYNEQFF
DNA: TGTGCCAGCAGCTTATTGCGGCTCAGCTCCTACAATGAGCAGTTCTTC
V: TRBV7-8
D: .
J: TRBJ2-1
size: .

CDR3: CASSLDQGGGDTGELFF
DNA: TGTGCCAGCAGCTTGGATCAGGGGGGTGGCGACACCGGGGAGCTGTTTTTT
V: TRBV5-4
D: .
J: TRBJ2-2
size: .

CDR3: CASSPTENTEAFF
DNA: TGTGCCAGCAGCCCTACAGAGAACACTGAAGCTTTCTTT
V: TRBV5-4
D: .
J: TRBJ1-1
size: .

CDR3: CASSLNGGRPPGEAFF
DNA: TGTGCCAGCAGCTTAAACGGAGGTAGACCTCCGGGTGAAGCTTTCTTT
V: TRBV7-9
D: .
J: TRBJ1-1
size: .

CDR3: CSVLGQSYEQYF
DNA: TGCAGCGTCCTTGGACAGTCCTACGAGCAGTACTTC
V: TRBV29-1
D: .
J: TRBJ2-7
size: .

CDR3: CASSLLAALSAGELFF
DNA: TGTGCCAGCAGCTTGTTGGCAGCACTATCAGCCGGGGAGCTGTTTTTT
V: TRBV5-5
D: .
J: TRBJ2-2
size: once

CDR3: CATSRDLDRNEQYF
DNA: TGTGCCACCAGCAGAGACCTGGACAGAAACGAGCAGTACTTC
V: TRBV15
D: .
J: TRBJ2-7
size: .

CDR3: CASSLRRGSGANVLTF
DNA: TGTGCCAGCAGCTTACGGAGGGGCTCTGGGGCCAACGTCCTGACTTTC
V: TRBV11-2
D: .
J: TRBJ2-6
size: .

CDR3: CASHWNTEAFF
DNA: TGTGCCTCCCATTGGAACACTGAAGCTTTCTTT
V: TRBV30
D: .
J: TRBJ1-1
size: few

CDR3: CASSLGHTSGRTYEQYF
DNA: TGCGCCAGCAGCTTGGGTCACACTAGCGGGAGAACCTACGAGCAGTACTTC
V: TRBV5-1
D: TRBD2
J: TRBJ2-7
size: .

CDR3: CASSRGAMLAYNEQFF
DNA: TGTGCCAGTAGCCGGGGAGCCATGCTGGCCTACAATGAGCAGTTCTTC
V: TRBV19
D: .
J: TRBJ2-1
size: .

CDR3: CASSASPRGNQPQHF
DNA: TGTGCCAGCAGCGCCTCCCCCCGGGGCAATCAGCCCCAGCATTTT
V: TRBV9
D: .
J: TRBJ1-5
size: once

CDR3: CASSTFYNSPLHF
DNA: TGTGCCAGTAGCACTTTTTATAATTCACCCCTCCACTTT
V: TRBV19
D: .
J: TRBJ1-6
size: .

CDR3: CASSSSDRGRVQTYEQYF
DNA: TGTGCCAGCAGCTCGTCTGACAGGGGGCGGGTGCAAACCTACGAGCAGTACTTC
V: TRBV13
D: TRBD1
J: TRBJ2-7
size: .

CDR3: CASSEMRGTYEQYF
DNA: TGTGCCAGCAGTGAAATGCGGGGCACCTACGAGCAGTACTTC
V: TRBV2
D: .
J: TRBJ2-7
size: once